This passage covers 25 T cell receptor beta chains from one sample sequenced in a study of T cell responses to AZD1222 COVID-19 vaccine. Method: immunoSEQ multiplex PCR; TCRdb's copy keeps in-frame clones and lacks some. The sample contains 250,000 or so clones, more than 80% of which appear only once. The sample here was peripheral blood, taken on day 0 of AZD1222 vaccination. Every receptor here comes from an adult in good health.

V and J are TRBV7-8 and TRBJ1-5; TRBD1 matches at 7 bases. The CDR3 covers 14 residues. V lost 3 bases, J lost 6 bases, and 5 bases stayed unmatched. Germline V lookup: CDR1 SGHVS, CDR2 FQNEAQ. The CDR3 DNA reads as TGTGCCAGCAGCTTGAGGCAGGGGGTTCAGCCCCAGCATTTT. Its translation: CASSLRQGVQPQHF.

The chain recombines TRBV24-1 with TRBJ1-5, with D maybe TRBD1 (5 bases). The CDR3 is 13 amino acids. V was pared by 12 bases and J by 1 base, with 12 bases between. From germline, CDR1 is KGHDR and CDR2 SFDVKD. The CDR3 nucleotides read TGTGCCGCCTCCGGGGGGAGCAATCAGCCCCAGCATTTT. Protein product: CAASGGSNQPQHF.

Turning to this clone: The sample carries other DNA sequences with the same CDR3. The V and J genes are TRBV5-1 and TRBJ2-1; TRBD1 is a possible D gene (5 bases). Per germline, CDR1 SGHRS and CDR2 YFSETQ. The V and J ends lost 2 bases and 3 bases respectively, with 12 bases between them. The CDR3 is 15 amino acids. CDR3 residues: CASSLPAGNYNEQFF. The CDR3 DNA sequence: TGCGCCAGCAGCTTACCGGCAGGGAACTACAATGAGCAGTTCTTC.

The chain combines TRBV28 with TRBJ1-2, with 10 nucleotides matching TRBD1. V was pared by 9 bases and J by 3 bases, with 1 base of the junction left unmatched. Germline values: CDR1 MDHEN, CDR2 SYDVKM. The length of the CDR3 is 12 residues. In DNA form, the CDR3 reads TGTGCCAGTGGACAGGGGGACTATGGCTACACCTTC. It codes for CASGQGDYGYTF.

V and J are TRBV25-1 and TRBJ2-3; the D gene is possibly TRBD1 (7 bases). The V and J ends lost 7 bases and 3 bases respectively, with 14 bases between them. CDR3 length: 14 amino acids. In germline, CDR1 is MGHDK, CDR2 SYGVNS. CDR3 DNA: TGTGCCAGCACCTTAGCAGGGGGGACAGATACGCAGTATTTT. It encodes CASTLAGGTDTQYF.

The gene calls are TRBV7-6 and TRBJ2-7, with 10 bases identical to TRBD2. The CDR3 runs 17 residues. Trimming took 5 bases from V and 6 from J; bases not matched to a gene: 16. Per germline, CDR1 SGHVS and CDR2 FNYEAQ. Here the CDR3 reads CASSPTLAGAPSSEQYF. CDR3 bases: TGTGCCAGCAGCCCCACTCTAGCGGGAGCGCCCAGCTCCGAGCAGTACTTC.

J is TRBJ1-2 and V is TRBV10-1, with 7 bases that match TRBD1. CDR1 is WNHNN, CDR2 SYGVQD, per germline (reference sequence). The CDR3 is 12 amino acids. As DNA, the CDR3 is TGCGCGAGGCGGGGACAGAGTGATGGCTACACCTTC. Amino acid sequence: CARRGQSDGYTF.

The chain employs TRBV12-3 or TRBV12-4 and TRBJ1-1, with D hard to call. This CDR3 region has 13 residues. The V and J ends lost 1 base and 0 bases respectively, with 3 bases between them. CDR3 amino acids: CASSLVLNTEAFF. Written as DNA, the CDR3 is TGTGCCAGCAGTTTAGTCCTGAACACTGAAGCTTTCTTT.

The chain couples TRBV2 to TRBJ2-7; a possible D gene is TRBD1 (6 bases). The CDR3 consists of 14 residues. The V gene lost 5 bases and the J gene lost 1 base, with 12 bases spanning the gap. From germline, CDR1 is SNHLY and CDR2 FYNNEI. The CDR3 here is CASSSDSQSYEQYF. CDR3 coding DNA: TGTGCCAGCAGTTCGGACAGTCAGTCCTACGAGCAGTACTTC.

In the case of this clone: One end of the junction fails to match germline, which may point to a read error. The chain uses TRBV7-9 and TRBJ2-7; perhaps TRBD1 as D (6 bases). This CDR3 is 14 amino acids long. The germline V gene encodes CDR1 SEHNR and CDR2 FQNEAQ (reference sequence). The CDR3 coding sequence is TGTGCCAGCAGCTTAGGAGGGGACACCTACGGGCAGTACTTC. Residues: CASSLGGDTYGQYF.

The chain joins TRBV28 to TRBJ1-5, with TRBD1 identical over 12 bases. Germline CDR1 MDHEN, CDR2 SYDVKM. The V and J ends lost 5 bases and 5 bases, in that order; junction bases with no gene match: 7. The CDR3 runs to 16 residues. CDR3 in amino acids: CASSRRDRGPDQPQHF. CDR3 bases: TGTGCCAGCAGTCGCCGGGACAGGGGGCCTGATCAGCCCCAGCATTTT.

This chain uses TRBV7-8 with TRBJ1-5; 9 nucleotides line up with TRBD1. The CDR3 length is 16 residues. Per the germline V gene, CDR1 is SGHVS and CDR2 is FQNEAQ. The junction had 4 bases not matched to a gene; V was cut back by 1 base and J by 3 bases. CDR3 sequence (DNA): TGTGCCAGCAGCTTAGAGGCACAGGGGGCCAATCAGCCCCAGCATTTT. Protein sequence: CASSLEAQGANQPQHF.

The rearrangement links TRBV9 to TRBJ1-3, with 8 bases lining up with TRBD1. This CDR3 has 18 residues. V lost 2 bases and J lost 0; bases outside the gene matches: 10. The V gene's germline CDR1 is SGDLS and CDR2 YYNGEE. Here the CDR3 DNA reads TGTGCCAGCAGCGTTCTGGACAGGGCGCAAAACTCTGGAAACACCATATATTTT. Translating gives CASSVLDRAQNSGNTIYF.

The V and J genes are TRBV5-6 and TRBJ1-6; D is unclear. The germline gives CDR1 SGHDT, CDR2 YYEEEE. This CDR3 comprises 13 residues. The V and J ends lost 2 bases and 7 bases respectively, with 7 bases between them. CDR3 DNA sequence: TGTGCCAGCAGCTTTGGTGGGAATTCACCCCTCCACTTT. Residues: CASSFGGNSPLHF.

This rearrangement joins TRBV28 to TRBJ2-5; no clear D. V shed 3 bases and J shed 5 bases, with 13 bases lying between them. The CDR3 has 14 residues. Per germline, CDR1 MDHEN and CDR2 SYDVKM. CDR3 coding DNA: TGTGCCAGCAGTTTTCGTGGTAGGGCTGAGACCCAGTACTTC. Protein: CASSFRGRAETQYF.

The chain is built from TRBV3-1 (or the pseudogene TRBV3-2) and TRBJ2-7; D may be TRBD2 (5 bases). Trimming removed 5 bases at V and 6 bases at J, with 8 bases between. From germline, CDR1 is LGHDT and CDR2 YNNKEL (reference sequence). This CDR3 has 11 residues. DNA of the CDR3: TGTGCCAGCAGCAGCAGCGGCGAGCAGTACTTC. This sequence encodes CASSSSGEQYF.

The genes are TRBV2 and TRBJ2-1; D may be TRBD1 (5 bases). CDR1 is SNHLY, CDR2 FYNNEI, per germline. The CDR3 runs 13 residues. Trimming took off 7 bases at V and 10 bases at J, with 17 bases between the two ends. The CDR3 DNA follows: TGTGCCAGCATTGAGACAGCCGTCCGGGAGCAGTTCTTC. Translating gives CASIETAVREQFF.

This CDR3 is CASSVSSMSSYNSPLHF. The CDR3 DNA sequence: TGTGCCAGCAGCGTATCGTCGATGAGCTCCTATAATTCACCCCTCCACTTT. V usage is TRBV9 and J usage is TRBJ1-6; D remains unclear. With 1 base removed from V and 0 bases from J, the gap between germline ends came to 11 bases. The CDR3 has 17 residues. Germline loops: CDR1 SGDLS, CDR2 YYNGEE.

Comments on this clone: This specimen includes other DNA sequences encoding the same CDR3. The chain joins TRBV6-5 to TRBJ2-7, with TRBD2 identical over 8 bases. CDR1 MNHEY and CDR2 SVGAGI come from the germline V gene. V shed 0 bases and J 2 bases; nucleotides not matched to a gene: 3. This CDR3 has 15 amino acids. The CDR3 loop is CASSYSTGGAYEQYF. For the CDR3, the DNA is TGTGCCAGCAGTTACTCGACGGGAGGGGCCTACGAGCAGTACTTC.

This clone was picked up one time. CDR3 DNA: TGTGCCAGCAGCGTAGAGGAGAGCTCCTACGAGCAGTACTTC. As protein: CASSVEESSYEQYF. The gene calls are TRBV9 and TRBJ2-7, with no clear D. V was clipped by 0 bases and J by 0 bases, with 7 bases between them. This CDR3 is 14 amino acids long. Germline V lookup: CDR1 SGDLS, CDR2 YYNGEE.

The chain combines TRBV6-5 with TRBJ1-2, with TRBD1 matching 7 bases. Germline V gene data show CDR1 as MNHEY and CDR2 as SVGAGI. The J segment lost 3 bases and the V segment lost 5 bases, leaving 6 bases of the junction unmatched. The CDR3 is 14 amino acids. CDR3 protein: CASSPGQVDYGYTF. CDR3 nucleotide sequence: TGTGCCAGCAGTCCTGGACAGGTCGACTATGGCTACACCTTC.

J is TRBJ2-5 and V is TRBV5-6; possible D gene TRBD1, 6 bases. Per germline, CDR1 SGHDT and CDR2 YYEEEE. CDR3 size: 14 residues. With 2 bases removed from V and 5 bases from J, the gap between germline ends came to 13 bases. The DNA for the CDR3 is TGTGCCAGCAGCTTAGGCAGGGGAATGGAGACCCAGTACTTC. Protein: CASSLGRGMETQYF.

The V call is TRBV9, the J call TRBJ2-1, with D tentatively TRBD1 or TRBD2 (5 bases each). Trimming removed 4 bases from V and 5 bases from J, with 19 bases in between. The CDR3 length is 16 residues. Germline assignment: CDR1 SGDLS and CDR2 YYNGEE. The CDR3 DNA reads TGTGCCAGCAGCCCCTCGGGACGGGACCGCAACAATGAGCAGTTCTTC. Translated: CASSPSGRDRNNEQFF.

The V call is TRBV5-4, the J call TRBJ2-5; 8 bases are a match to TRBD1. Germline lookup yields CDR1 SGHNT and CDR2 YYREEE (reference sequence). This CDR3 comprises 16 residues. J gave up 5 bases and V 3 bases, and 12 bases lay outside the gene matches. This chain's CDR3 is CASSSYRQGAGETQYF. The CDR3 DNA reads TGTGCCAGCAGCTCTTACAGGCAGGGGGCGGGGGAGACCCAGTACTTC. Based on the CDR3 plus reference TRBV5-4 and TRBJ2-5, the full variable domain is ETGVTQSPTHLIKTRGQQVTLRCSSQSGHNTVSWYQQALGQGPQFIFQYYREEENGRGNFPPRFSGLQFPNYSSELNVNALELDDSALYLCASSSYRQGAGETQYFGPGTRLLVL.

The CDR3 region is CASSQETLRVTDTQYF. The CDR3, as DNA: TGCGCCAGCAGCCAAGAGACTTTAAGGGTCACAGATACGCAGTATTTT. The gene calls are TRBV4-3 and TRBJ2-3; D is unclear. This CDR3 is 16 amino acids long. V was shortened by 0 bases and J by 2 bases, with 12 bases between the two germline ends. Looked up from germline, CDR1 is LGHNA and CDR2 is YSLEER.